Following are 28 T cell receptor beta chains from one sample sequenced in a study of T cell clonotyping in hematopoietic cell transplantation. This table comes from immunoSEQ multiplex PCR, and its TCRdb copy is limited to in-frame clones, with some not included. The sample has about 36,000 clones; 80% to 90% are singletons. Sequenced: peripheral blood mononuclear cells. Receptors originate from a woman in her thirties or forties in good health. Some clones in this sample may be carry-over from other donors' samples.

The genes are TRBV2 and TRBJ2-7; D is undetermined. This CDR3 is 11 amino acids long. Germline CDR1 reads SNHLY; CDR2 reads FYNNEI. V lost 6 bases to trimming and J lost 2 bases, with 5 bases between them. The CDR3 reads CASRRTYEQYF. DNA for the CDR3: TGTGCCAGCAGGAGAACCTACGAGCAGTACTTC.

The chain has TRBV7-2 and TRBJ2-3; D is possibly TRBD1 (5 bases). V lost 5 bases and J lost 3, with 9 bases in between. This CDR3 is built from 13 residues. CDR1 and CDR2 from the germline V gene are SGHTA and FQGNSA. The CDR3 coding sequence is TGTGCCAGCAGCAAAGACAGAACAGATACGCAGTATTTT. Protein: CASSKDRTDTQYF.

The CDR3 DNA reads as TGTGCCAGCAGCCCATGGGACAGGGGAGGCGAGCAGTACTTC. Residues: CASSPWDRGGEQYF. V usage is TRBV7-2 and J usage is TRBJ2-7, with 10 bases matching TRBD1. Looked up from germline, CDR1 is SGHTA and CDR2 is FQGNSA. The CDR3 has 14 residues. V lost 5 bases and J lost 6; bases outside the gene matches: 7. Looking up the rest from reference TRBV7-2 and TRBJ2-7 gives the full variable domain: GAGVSQSPSNKVTEKGKDVELRCDPISGHTALYWYRQSLGQGLEFLIYFQGNSAPDKSGLPSDRFSAERTGGSVSTLTIQRTQQEDSAVYLCASSPWDRGGEQYFGPGTRLTVT.

This clone was detected only once. V is TRBV28 and J is TRBJ2-5; unclear D gene. The ends were cut back, 1 base at V and 5 bases at J, with 5 bases in the middle. The CDR3 extends over 12 amino acids. Germline V gives CDR1 MDHEN, CDR2 SYDVKM. The CDR3 sequence is CASSLLAETQYF. As DNA, the CDR3 is TGTGCCAGCAGTTTATTGGCGGAGACCCAGTACTTC.

This chain links TRBV30 with TRBJ2-7, with TRBD1 as a possible D gene (6 bases). This CDR3 is 14 amino acids long. Germline CDR1 GTSNPN, CDR2 SVGIG (reference sequence). Trimming left V 0 bases short and J 3 bases short, with 12 bases between. The CDR3 reads CAWSVLLGGYEQYF. Here the CDR3 DNA reads TGTGCCTGGAGTGTACTGTTAGGGGGCTACGAGCAGTACTTC.

This chain links TRBV29-1 with TRBJ2-1; the D gene is possibly TRBD1 (6 bases). Germline V gene sequence: CDR1 SQVTM, CDR2 ANQGSEA. V was pared by 8 bases and J by 10 bases, with 24 bases between. The CDR3 extends over 14 amino acids. For the CDR3, the DNA is TGCAGCTCCCAAGGGGGTGCAGGATGGGGCGAGCAGTTCTTC. Its translation: CSSQGGAGWGEQFF.

In its sample, this clone was seen once. The genes are TRBV15 and TRBJ2-2; 9 bases line up with TRBD2. This CDR3 region has 16 residues. V was clipped by 3 bases and J by 11 bases; unmatched bases: 13. The germline V gene encodes CDR1 LNHNV and CDR2 YYDKDF (reference sequence). CDR3 DNA sequence: TGTGCCACCAGCAGTTTGCCTAGCGGGGATTTGGTAGAGCTGTTTTTT. It yields the protein CATSSLPSGDLVELFF.

The gene calls are TRBV15 and TRBJ1-1; TRBD1 aligns across 9 bases. This CDR3 has 14 amino acids. Trimming cost V 2 bases and J 11 bases; bases outside gene matches: 9. CDR1 is LNHNV and CDR2 is YYDKDF in the germline V gene (reference sequence). In DNA, the CDR3 is TGTGCCACCAGCAGATACTCGGGGGACAGGGATGCTTTCTTT. Protein: CATSRYSGDRDAFF.

The chain recombines TRBV29-1 with TRBJ2-7; 7 bases are a match to TRBD1. This CDR3 region has 16 residues. V was pared by 0 bases and J by 2 bases, with 10 bases of the junction left unmatched. Germline V gene lookup returns CDR1 SQVTM and CDR2 ANQGSEA. The DNA for the CDR3 is TGCAGCGTTGAAGATTTGGGGGACAGCATTACCTACGAGCAGTACTTC. Amino acid sequence: CSVEDLGDSITYEQYF.

This chain links TRBV28 with TRBJ2-1, with 7 bases that match TRBD2. Trimming removed 8 bases from V and 6 bases from J; junction bases left unmatched: 13. Germline V CDR1 and CDR2: MDHEN, SYDVKM. The CDR3 totals 15 residues. The CDR3 region is CASGSEQGEGNEQFF. CDR3 in DNA: TGTGCCAGCGGTTCGGAGCAAGGGGAGGGCAATGAGCAGTTCTTC.

This chain connects TRBV19 to TRBJ1-5; D is possibly TRBD1 (5 bases). This CDR3 contains 14 residues. V lost 3 bases, J lost 7 bases, and 13 bases lay in between. Germline CDR1 is LNHDA and CDR2 is SQIVND (reference sequence). As DNA, the CDR3 is TGTGCCAGTAGTATGATCCAGGGTGAGCAGCCCCAGCATTTT. Its translation is CASSMIQGEQPQHF.

This rearrangement joins TRBV28 to TRBJ1-5; D gene ambiguous. Trimming stripped 4 bases from V and 7 bases from J, with 5 bases between. This CDR3 has 11 amino acids. Looked up from germline, CDR1 is MDHEN and CDR2 is SYDVKM. Here the CDR3 reads CASSSGQPQHF. The CDR3 bases are TGTGCCAGCAGTTCGGGGCAGCCCCAGCATTTT.

The CDR3 DNA is TGCGCCAGCAGCCTGGGACTAGCGGGAGGCCAAGAGACCCAGTACTTC. It encodes CASSLGLAGGQETQYF. V is TRBV5-1 and J is TRBJ2-5, with 15 bases lining up with TRBD2. Germline trimming cut 4 bases from V and 1 base from J; bases unmatched to any gene: 2. The V gene's germline CDR1 is SGHRS and CDR2 YFSETQ. The CDR3 has 16 residues.

The gene calls are TRBV5-1 and TRBJ2-7; TRBD2 agrees at 12 bases. This CDR3 is 15 amino acids long. The ends lost 1 base at V and 6 bases at J; junction bases unmatched: 5. The germline V gene has CDR1 SGHRS and CDR2 YFSETQ. CDR3 loop: CASSLKLAGGAEQYF. The CDR3 bases are TGCGCCAGCAGCTTGAAACTAGCGGGAGGAGCCGAGCAGTACTTC.

The V gene is TRBV29-1, the J gene TRBJ2-5; tentatively, D is TRBD2 (6 bases). The CDR3 is made up of 13 amino acids. Between the trimmed V and J ends, which lost 4 bases and 5 bases, there was a span of 14 bases. Germline CDR1 and CDR2: SQVTM and ANQGSEA. CDR3 region: CSVGRERRETQYF. The DNA of the CDR3 is TGCAGCGTTGGTCGGGAGCGTCGGGAGACCCAGTACTTC.

The chain is built from TRBV5-5 and TRBJ1-1; no reliable D call. V was trimmed by 4 bases and J by 4 bases, leaving 17 bases between them. In germline, CDR1 is SGHKS, CDR2 YYEKEE (reference sequence). This CDR3 has 15 residues. The CDR3 DNA is TGTGCCAGCAGCCCGTGGCGGGGAGTTGGCACTGAAGCTTTCTTT. It translates to CASSPWRGVGTEAFF.

In nucleotides, the CDR3 is TGTGCCAGTAGTATAGGACAGGGAAACATTCAGTACTTC. Protein product: CASSIGQGNIQYF. This chain uses TRBV19 with TRBJ2-4; TRBD1 aligns across 7 bases. This CDR3 spans 13 amino acids. The germline V gene has CDR1 LNHDA and CDR2 SQIVND (reference sequence). Trimming at V came to 1 base and at J to 6 bases, leaving 0 bases not matched to a gene.

CDR3 nucleotides: TGCAGCGTTGAAAAGGGGGGTATCTCCTACGAGCAGTACTTC. This codes for CSVEKGGISYEQYF. V is TRBV29-1 and J is TRBJ2-7, with D perhaps matching TRBD1 or TRBD2 (6 bases each). The CDR3 has 14 amino acids. Deletions cut 2 bases from V and 0 bases from J, with 11 bases between. Germline V gives CDR1 SQVTM, CDR2 ANQGSEA.

The CDR3 DNA follows: TGTGCCAGCAGCCAAGGGCGGAACACTGAAGCTTTCTTT. This gives the protein CASSQGRNTEAFF. The rearrangement uses TRBV6-4 and TRBJ1-1; D is undetermined. Trimming took off 6 bases at V and 1 base at J, with 9 bases between the two ends. Germline lookup yields CDR1 MRHNA and CDR2 SNTAGT. The CDR3 spans 13 residues.

This chain joins TRBV19 and TRBJ1-3; D may be TRBD1 (5 bases). CDR3 size: 18 residues. V lost 5 bases to trimming and J lost 2 bases, with 22 bases between them. From germline, CDR1 is LNHDA and CDR2 SQIVND (reference sequence). CDR3 sequence (DNA): TGTGCCAGTAGTGCCCTCGACAGTGGGGCTGGAGCTGGAAACACCATATATTTT. Residues: CASSALDSGAGAGNTIYF.

This chain links TRBV6-4 with TRBJ1-1; D is ambiguous. The CDR3 covers 15 residues. Germline V gene data show CDR1 as MRHNA and CDR2 as SNTAGT. V was clipped by 4 bases and J by 0 bases, with 12 bases between them. The CDR3 region has the DNA TGTGCCAGCAGTGGAGGGCGTGTAGTGAACACTGAAGCTTTCTTT. Encoded protein: CASSGGRVVNTEAFF.

The rearrangement uses TRBV6-5 and TRBJ2-4; D uncertain. Trimming left V 8 bases short and J 4 bases short, with 12 bases between. Per the germline V gene, CDR1 is MNHEY and CDR2 is SVGAGI. This CDR3 is built from 13 residues. The CDR3 DNA reads TGTGCCAGCCTTTCGCGAGGTAAAAACATTCAGTACTTC. Translated, it gives CASLSRGKNIQYF.

The V gene is TRBV19, the J gene TRBJ2-7; 8 bases fit TRBD2. This CDR3 contains 15 residues. The germline V gene has CDR1 LNHDA and CDR2 SQIVND (reference sequence). V was pared by 1 base and J by 1 base, with 3 bases of the junction left unmatched. As DNA, the CDR3 is TGTGCCAGTAGTATAGCCGCTAGCGGGTCCTACGAGCAGTACTTC. It encodes CASSIAASGSYEQYF.

The V gene is TRBV6-5, the J gene TRBJ2-7; no clear D gene. The CDR3 runs to 14 residues. V lost 5 bases to trimming and J lost 2 bases, with 13 bases between them. Germline CDR1 reads MNHEY; CDR2 reads SVGAGI. The CDR3 DNA reads TGTGCCAGCAGTCCCGACGTGCAGCCCTACGAGCAGTACTTC. Amino acids: CASSPDVQPYEQYF.

This CDR3 is CASSLGREWRTEAFF. The CDR3, as DNA: TGTGCCAGCAGCTTAGGCCGGGAATGGAGGACTGAAGCTTTCTTT. The J gene is TRBJ1-1, the V gene TRBV7-8; no reliable D call. The CDR3 is made up of 15 amino acids. CDR1 and CDR2 (germline): SGHVS, FQNEAQ. V lost 1 base and J lost 5, with 14 bases in between.

Here the CDR3 reads CASSQDFPRLAGGEDTQYF. For the CDR3, the DNA is TGTGCCAGCAGCCAAGATTTTCCCCGACTAGCGGGAGGGGAGGATACGCAGTATTTT. V gene TRBV4-2 combines with J gene TRBJ2-3; 14 nucleotides match TRBD2. Germline V lookup: CDR1 LGHNA, CDR2 YNFKEQ. Losses at the gene ends were 0 bases for V and 6 bases for J; bases not matched to a gene: 11. The CDR3 spans 19 residues.

This clone has a single count. CDR3 bases: TGCGCCAGCAGCTTGGCCCAAACCTCCTACGAGCAGTACTTC. Encoded protein: CASSLAQTSYEQYF. V and J are TRBV5-1 and TRBJ2-7; D call uncertain. The CDR3 length is 14 residues. The V end lost 0 bases, the J end lost 0 bases, and 7 bases lay between the germline ends. Germline V gene data show CDR1 as SGHRS and CDR2 as YFSETQ.

The rearrangement links TRBV7-3 to TRBJ2-5, with TRBD2 matching 9 bases. The germline CDR1 and CDR2 sequences are SGHTA and FQGTGA. The CDR3 is 16 amino acids. The V and J ends lost 2 bases and 5 bases, in that order; junction bases with no gene match: 9. The DNA of the CDR3 is TGTGCCAGCAGCTTAGGGGCGGCTAGCGGGATTGAGACCCAGTACTTC. Translating it yields CASSLGAASGIETQYF.